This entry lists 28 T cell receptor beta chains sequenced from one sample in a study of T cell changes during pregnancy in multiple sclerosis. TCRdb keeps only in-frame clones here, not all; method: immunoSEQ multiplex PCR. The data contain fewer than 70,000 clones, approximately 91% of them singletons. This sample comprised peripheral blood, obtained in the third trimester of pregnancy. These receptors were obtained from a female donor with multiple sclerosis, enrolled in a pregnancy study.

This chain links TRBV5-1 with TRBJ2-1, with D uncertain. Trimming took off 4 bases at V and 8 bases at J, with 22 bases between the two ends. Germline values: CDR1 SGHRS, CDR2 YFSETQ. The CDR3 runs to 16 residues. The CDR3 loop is CASSDPPRRRDDEQFF. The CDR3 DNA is TGCGCCAGCAGCGATCCTCCTAGAAGGCGTGACGATGAGCAGTTCTTC.

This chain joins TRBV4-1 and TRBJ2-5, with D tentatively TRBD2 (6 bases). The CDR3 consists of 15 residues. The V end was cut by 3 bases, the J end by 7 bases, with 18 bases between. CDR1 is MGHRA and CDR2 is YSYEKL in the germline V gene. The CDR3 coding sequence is TGCGCCAGCAGCCAGGATCCGGGACTCCATAGGACCCAGTACTTC. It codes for CASSQDPGLHRTQYF.

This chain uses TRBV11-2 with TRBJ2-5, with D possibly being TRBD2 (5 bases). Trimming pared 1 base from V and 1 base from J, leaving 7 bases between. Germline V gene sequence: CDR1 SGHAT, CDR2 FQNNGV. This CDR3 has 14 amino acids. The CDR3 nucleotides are TGTGCCAGCAGCTTAGTCCGGGGCCAAGAGACCCAGTACTTC. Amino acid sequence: CASSLVRGQETQYF.

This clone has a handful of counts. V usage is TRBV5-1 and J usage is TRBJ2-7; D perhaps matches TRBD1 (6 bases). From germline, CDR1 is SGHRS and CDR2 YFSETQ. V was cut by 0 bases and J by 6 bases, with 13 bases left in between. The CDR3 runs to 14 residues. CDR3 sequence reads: CASSLGAADSEQYF. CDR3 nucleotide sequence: TGCGCCAGCAGCTTGGGTGCAGCGGACAGCGAGCAGTACTTC.

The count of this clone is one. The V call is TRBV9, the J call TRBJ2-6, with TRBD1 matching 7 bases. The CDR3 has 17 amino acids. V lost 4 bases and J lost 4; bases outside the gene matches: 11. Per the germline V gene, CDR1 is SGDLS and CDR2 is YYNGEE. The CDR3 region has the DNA TGTGCCAGCAGCCCCCGACAGGGATTATACGGGGCCAACGTCCTGACTTTC. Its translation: CASSPRQGLYGANVLTF.

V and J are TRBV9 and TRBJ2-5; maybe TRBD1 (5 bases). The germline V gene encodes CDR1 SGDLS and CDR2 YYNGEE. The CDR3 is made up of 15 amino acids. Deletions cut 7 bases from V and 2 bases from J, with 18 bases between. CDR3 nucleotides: TGTGCCAGCGGTTCGTGGCAGGGAACGCAAGAGACCCAGTACTTC. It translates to CASGSWQGTQETQYF.

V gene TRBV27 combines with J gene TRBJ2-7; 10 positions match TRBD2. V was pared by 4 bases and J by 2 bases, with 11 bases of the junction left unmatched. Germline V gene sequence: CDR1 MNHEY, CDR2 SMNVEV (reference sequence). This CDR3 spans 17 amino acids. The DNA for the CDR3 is TGTGCCAGCAGTTCCCGCGCTCCTAGCGGGGGCCCCTACGAGCAGTACTTC. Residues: CASSSRAPSGGPYEQYF.

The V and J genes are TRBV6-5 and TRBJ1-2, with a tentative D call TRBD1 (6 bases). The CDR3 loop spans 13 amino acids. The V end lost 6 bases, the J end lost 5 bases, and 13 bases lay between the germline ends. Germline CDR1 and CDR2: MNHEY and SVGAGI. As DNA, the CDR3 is TGTGCCAGCAGCGTTGAGGGGGTGTATGGCTACACCTTC. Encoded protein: CASSVEGVYGYTF.

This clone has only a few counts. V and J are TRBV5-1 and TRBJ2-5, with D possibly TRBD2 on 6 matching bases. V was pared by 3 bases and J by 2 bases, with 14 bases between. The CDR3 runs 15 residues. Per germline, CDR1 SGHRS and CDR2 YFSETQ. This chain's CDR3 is CASSSPLGLQETQYF. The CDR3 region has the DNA TGCGCCAGCAGCTCGCCCTTGGGACTGCAAGAGACCCAGTACTTC.

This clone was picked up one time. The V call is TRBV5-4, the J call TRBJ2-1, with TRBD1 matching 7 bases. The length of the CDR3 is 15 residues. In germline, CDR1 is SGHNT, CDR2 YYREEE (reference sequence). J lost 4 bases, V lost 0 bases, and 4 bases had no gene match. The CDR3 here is CASSLVGGSYNEQFF. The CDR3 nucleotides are TGTGCCAGCAGCTTGGTAGGGGGCTCATACAATGAGCAGTTCTTC.

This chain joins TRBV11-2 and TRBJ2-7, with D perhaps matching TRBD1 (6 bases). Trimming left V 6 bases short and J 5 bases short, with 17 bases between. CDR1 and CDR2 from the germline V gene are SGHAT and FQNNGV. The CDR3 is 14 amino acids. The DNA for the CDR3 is TGTGCCAGCAGTAAAATGTCAGGGGTTGACGAGCAGTACTTC. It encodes CASSKMSGVDEQYF.

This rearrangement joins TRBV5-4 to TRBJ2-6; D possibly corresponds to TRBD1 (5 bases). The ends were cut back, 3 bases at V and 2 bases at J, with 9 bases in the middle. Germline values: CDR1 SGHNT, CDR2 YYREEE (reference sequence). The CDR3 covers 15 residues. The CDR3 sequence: CASSSPGTGANVLTF. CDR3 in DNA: TGTGCCAGCAGCTCCCCAGGGACTGGGGCCAACGTCCTGACTTTC.

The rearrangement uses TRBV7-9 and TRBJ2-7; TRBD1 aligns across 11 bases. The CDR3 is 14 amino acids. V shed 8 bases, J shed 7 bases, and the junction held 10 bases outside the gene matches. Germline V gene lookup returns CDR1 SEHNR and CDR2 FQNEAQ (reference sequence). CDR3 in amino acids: CASSPRTGGLEQYF. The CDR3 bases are TGTGCCAGCTCCCCCCGGACAGGGGGCCTTGAGCAGTACTTC.

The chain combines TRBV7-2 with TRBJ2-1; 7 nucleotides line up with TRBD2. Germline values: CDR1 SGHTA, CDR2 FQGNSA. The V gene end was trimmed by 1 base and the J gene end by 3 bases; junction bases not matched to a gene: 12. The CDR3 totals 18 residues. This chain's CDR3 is CASSLGVVGLHYYNEQFF. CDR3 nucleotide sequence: TGTGCCAGCAGCTTAGGAGTAGTGGGACTACACTACTACAATGAGCAGTTCTTC.

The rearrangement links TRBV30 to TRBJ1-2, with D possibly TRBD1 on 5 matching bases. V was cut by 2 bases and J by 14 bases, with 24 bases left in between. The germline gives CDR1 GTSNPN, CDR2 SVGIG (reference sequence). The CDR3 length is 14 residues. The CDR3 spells CAWSKAREPTAGTF. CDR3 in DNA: TGTGCCTGGAGTAAGGCCCGGGAGCCGACAGCGGGGACCTTC.

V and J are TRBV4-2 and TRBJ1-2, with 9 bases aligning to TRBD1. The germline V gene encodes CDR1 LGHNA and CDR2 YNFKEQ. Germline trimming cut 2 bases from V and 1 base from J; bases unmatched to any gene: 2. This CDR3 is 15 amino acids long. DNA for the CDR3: TGTGCCAGCAGCCAACCGGGACAGGGTAACTATGGCTACACCTTC. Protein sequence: CASSQPGQGNYGYTF.

CDR3 sequence: CAIRGTGNTEAFF. CDR3 coding DNA: TGTGCCATCAGGGGGACAGGGAACACTGAAGCTTTCTTT. This chain links TRBV10-3 with TRBJ1-1, with TRBD1 matching 8 bases. CDR1 and CDR2 from the germline V gene are ENHRY and SYGVKD. This CDR3 is built from 13 residues. The V segment lost 6 bases and the J segment 1 base; nucleotides outside the gene matches: 1.

DNA for the CDR3: TGCGCCAGCAGCTCTACAGGGGCAAACAATGAGCAGTTCTTC. Its translation is CASSSTGANNEQFF. This chain connects TRBV5-1 to TRBJ2-1; 7 bases are a match to TRBD1. Losses at the gene ends were 3 bases for V and 5 bases for J; bases not matched to a gene: 5. In germline, CDR1 is SGHRS, CDR2 YFSETQ. The CDR3 sequence is 14 residues long.

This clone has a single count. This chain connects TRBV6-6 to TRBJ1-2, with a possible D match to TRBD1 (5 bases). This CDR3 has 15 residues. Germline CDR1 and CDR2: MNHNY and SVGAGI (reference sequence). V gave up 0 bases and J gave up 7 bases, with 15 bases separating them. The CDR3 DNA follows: TGTGCCAGCAGTTACTCGTATGACAGTCCTTCTGGCTACACCTTC. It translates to CASSYSYDSPSGYTF.

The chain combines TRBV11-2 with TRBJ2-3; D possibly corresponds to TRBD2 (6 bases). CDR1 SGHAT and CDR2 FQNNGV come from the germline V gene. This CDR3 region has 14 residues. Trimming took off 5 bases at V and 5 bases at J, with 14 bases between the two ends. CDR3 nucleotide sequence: TGTGCCAGCAGCACCCGCATCGGGGGAGATACGCAGTATTTT. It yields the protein CASSTRIGGDTQYF.

The CDR3 is CASSHLQGTLSSYNEQFF. CDR3 nucleotides: TGCGCCAGCAGCCACCTACAGGGGACGCTGAGCTCCTACAATGAGCAGTTCTTC. V and J are TRBV4-1 and TRBJ2-1; 7 nucleotides align to TRBD1. J lost 0 bases, V lost 3 bases, and 11 bases had no gene match. Per germline, CDR1 MGHRA and CDR2 YSYEKL. This CDR3 is built from 18 residues.

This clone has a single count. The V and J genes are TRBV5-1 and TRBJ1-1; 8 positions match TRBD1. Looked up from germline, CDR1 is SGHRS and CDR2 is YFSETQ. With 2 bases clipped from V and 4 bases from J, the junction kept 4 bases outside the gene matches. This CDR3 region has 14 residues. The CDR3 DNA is TGCGCCAGCAGCTTAAGGACAGGGACCACTGAAGCTTTCTTT. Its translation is CASSLRTGTTEAFF.

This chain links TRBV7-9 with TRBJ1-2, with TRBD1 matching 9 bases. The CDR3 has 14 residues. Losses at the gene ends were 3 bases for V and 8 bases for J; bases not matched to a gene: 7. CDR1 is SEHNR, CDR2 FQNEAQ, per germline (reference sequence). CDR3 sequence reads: CASSFTGGSRGYTF. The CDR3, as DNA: TGTGCCAGCAGCTTCACAGGGGGCTCCCGGGGCTACACCTTC.

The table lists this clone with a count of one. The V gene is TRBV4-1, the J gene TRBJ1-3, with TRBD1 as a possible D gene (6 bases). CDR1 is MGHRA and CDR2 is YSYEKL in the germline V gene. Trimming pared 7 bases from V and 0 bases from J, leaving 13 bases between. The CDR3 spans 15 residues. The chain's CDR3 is CASKGQPSSGNTIYF. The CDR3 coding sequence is TGCGCCAGCAAAGGACAGCCCTCCTCTGGAAACACCATATATTTT.

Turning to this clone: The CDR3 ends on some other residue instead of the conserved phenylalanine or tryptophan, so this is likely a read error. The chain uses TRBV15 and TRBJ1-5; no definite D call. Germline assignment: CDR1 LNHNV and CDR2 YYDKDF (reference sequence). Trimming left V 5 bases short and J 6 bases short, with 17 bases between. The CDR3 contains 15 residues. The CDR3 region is CATSGEGGMAQPQHS. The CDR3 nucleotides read TGTGCCACCAGCGGGGAAGGAGGGATGGCTCAGCCCCAGCATTCT.

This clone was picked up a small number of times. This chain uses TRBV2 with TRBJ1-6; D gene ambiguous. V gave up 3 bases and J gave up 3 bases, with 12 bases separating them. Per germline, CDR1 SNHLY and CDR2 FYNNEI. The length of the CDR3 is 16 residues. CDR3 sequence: CASSDHGGFYNSPLHF. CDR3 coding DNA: TGTGCCAGCAGTGACCATGGCGGTTTCTATAATTCACCCCTCCACTTT.

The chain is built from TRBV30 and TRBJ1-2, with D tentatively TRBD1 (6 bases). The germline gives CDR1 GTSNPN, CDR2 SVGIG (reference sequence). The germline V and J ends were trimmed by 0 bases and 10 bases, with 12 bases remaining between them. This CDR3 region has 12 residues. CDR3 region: CAWSVSNRAYTF. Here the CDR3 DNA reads TGTGCCTGGAGTGTTTCGAACAGGGCCTACACCTTC. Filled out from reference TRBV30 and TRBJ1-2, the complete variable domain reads SQTIHQWPATLVQPVGSPLSLECTVEGTSNPNLYWYRQAAGRGLQLLFYSVGIGQISSEVPQNLSASRPQDRQFILSSKKLLLSDSGFYLCAWSVSNRAYTFGSGTRLTVV.

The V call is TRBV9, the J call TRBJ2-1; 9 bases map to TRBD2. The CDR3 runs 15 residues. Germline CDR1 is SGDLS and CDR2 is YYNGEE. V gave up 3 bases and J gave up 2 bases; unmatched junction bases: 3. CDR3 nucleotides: TGTGCCAGCAGCGCCGCGGGGGGGCCCTACAATGAGCAGTTCTTC. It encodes CASSAAGGPYNEQFF.